This TCR beta chain originates from a study of Ad26.COV2.S vaccination and SARS-CoV-2 variants. Study in general: The Ad26.COV2.S arm of the COV1001 trial was where the donor was placed. Study-level results: It was reported that spike-specific CD8+ and CD4+ T cell responses were substantially broad after vaccination. Breadth of non-spike TCRs did not differ between vaccinees and placebo recipients.

Using immunoSEQ multiplex PCR, the repertoire was profiled, and TCRdb retains in-frame clones only, with some absent. The table shows roughly 240,000 clones, with around nine tenths occurring only once. Trimming removed 7 bases at V and 0 bases at J, with 12 bases between. This CDR3 is built from 14 residues. The germline CDR1 and CDR2 sequences are MDHEN and SYDVKM. As to treatment: some 19 received Ad26.COV2.S at low or high dose, single or two shots; several received placebo; per-sample allocation not given. Sampling occurred on day 63 after the first vaccine or placebo injection. This Boston cohort included adults aged 18-55 years. To note about this clone: Its antigen is currently unknown.

The receptor was derived from a person aged 18-65 years who received the Ad26.COV2.S COVID-19 vaccine or a placebo. This material consisted of peripheral blood, taken in a trial of Ad26.COV2.S vaccine versus placebo. The chain is built from TRBV28 and TRBJ1-2, with a possible D match to TRBD1 (5 bases). CDR3 nucleotide sequence: TGTGCCAGCACCCTGGGGGTGGCTAACTATGGCTACACCTTC. It specifies CASTLGVANYGYTF.